This TCR beta chain comes out of a study of TET2 disruption in CD19-targeted CAR T cells. For this clone: What it binds is unknown. Read data end 3 residues before the CDR3 end; the end is taken from the germline J gene.

This sample's treatment: autologous CTL019 cells: CD19 CAR with 4-1BB and CD3 zeta domains. A CD19 CAR with TCR zeta and 4-1BB domains was used. CDR3 length equals 14 residues. The germline gives CDR1 KGHSH, CDR2 LQKENI. The V gene end was trimmed by 5 bases and the J gene end by 2 bases; junction bases not matched to a gene: 4. Measured with immunoSEQ multiplex PCR; TCRdb has only the in-frame clones, and not every one. The sample has 25,000 to 30,000 clones. The V call is TRBV18, the J call TRBJ2-5; 8 bases align to TRBD1. This TCR derives from a man between 65 and 85 years old with chronic lymphocytic leukemia. Sequences were derived from CD8- CAR+ T cells sorted from cultured blood T cells, sampled for CD19 CAR T cell therapy. As to subset: CD8-negative CAR-positive T cells from the infusion product. The sequenced CDR3 bases are TGTGCCAGCTCAGCCCGGACAGGGCAAGAGACC. Translation gives CASSARTGQET. The entire CDR3 is CASSARTGQETQYF.